A single TCR beta chain is shown here with its context. These data are taken from a study of CD8 T cells in Susac syndrome. Trimming removed 5 bases at V and 3 bases at J, with 11 bases between. CDR3 length: 14 amino acids. The V gene's germline CDR1 is MNHEY and CDR2 SVGAGI. Sequencing of TCR beta was undertaken in CD8+ and CD4+ T cells derived from blood. As controls, healthy donors matched for age and sex were used. An amount of RNA that ranged from roughly 0.5 to 1 ug was reverse transcribed with random hexamers. Across 54 Vbeta and 13 Jbeta, immunoSEQ multiplex PCR amplified TCR beta CDR3. From the immunoSEQ multiplex PCR reads, TCRdb called clonotypes with MiXCR, one entry per CDR3 protein. This sample has about 120,000 distinct CDR3 sequences, with 85% to 95% found just once.

Sequenced material: CD8+ T cells from PBMCs. The TCR originated in a human donor in good health. The chain combines TRBV6-5 with TRBJ1-5; D perhaps matches TRBD1 (6 bases). The CDR3 region has the DNA TGTGCCAGCAGTAACCGGGACAACAATCAGCCCCAGCATTTT. This codes for CASSNRDNNQPQHF.